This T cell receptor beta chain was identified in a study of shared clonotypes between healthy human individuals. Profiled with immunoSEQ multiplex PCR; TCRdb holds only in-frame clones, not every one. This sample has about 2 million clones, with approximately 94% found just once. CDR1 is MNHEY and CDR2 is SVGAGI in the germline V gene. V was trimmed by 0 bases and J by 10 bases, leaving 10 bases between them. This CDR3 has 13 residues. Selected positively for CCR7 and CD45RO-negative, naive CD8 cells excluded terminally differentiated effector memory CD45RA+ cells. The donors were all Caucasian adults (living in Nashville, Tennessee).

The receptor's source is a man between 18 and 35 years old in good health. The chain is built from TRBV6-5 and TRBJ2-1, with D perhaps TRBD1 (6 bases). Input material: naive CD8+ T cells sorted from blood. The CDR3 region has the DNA TGTGCCAGCAGTTACTCGCCGGGACAAGAGCAGTTCTTC. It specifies CASSYSPGQEQFF.